This paragraph reports one T cell receptor (beta chain). V was clipped by 3 bases and J by 0 bases, with 12 bases between them. In germline, CDR1 is SGDLS, CDR2 YYNGEE. The CDR3 extends over 15 amino acids. Data came from immunoSEQ multiplex PCR; TCRdb stores just in-frame clones and leaves some out. The sample includes some 120,000 clones, roughly 90% seen only once; the top ten take more than 3.5%. The data stem from a study of T cell responses to AZD1222 COVID-19 vaccine. This clonotype was sampled from an adult who received the MenACWY meningococcal vaccine as a control. Sequencing was performed on peripheral blood, taken 28 days after the second dose of the MenACWY control vaccine. The V gene is TRBV9, the J gene TRBJ1-2; no reliable D call. The CDR3 sequence: CASSAQPAANYGYTF. The CDR3 bases are TGTGCCAGCAGCGCACAACCGGCAGCTAACTATGGCTACACCTTC.